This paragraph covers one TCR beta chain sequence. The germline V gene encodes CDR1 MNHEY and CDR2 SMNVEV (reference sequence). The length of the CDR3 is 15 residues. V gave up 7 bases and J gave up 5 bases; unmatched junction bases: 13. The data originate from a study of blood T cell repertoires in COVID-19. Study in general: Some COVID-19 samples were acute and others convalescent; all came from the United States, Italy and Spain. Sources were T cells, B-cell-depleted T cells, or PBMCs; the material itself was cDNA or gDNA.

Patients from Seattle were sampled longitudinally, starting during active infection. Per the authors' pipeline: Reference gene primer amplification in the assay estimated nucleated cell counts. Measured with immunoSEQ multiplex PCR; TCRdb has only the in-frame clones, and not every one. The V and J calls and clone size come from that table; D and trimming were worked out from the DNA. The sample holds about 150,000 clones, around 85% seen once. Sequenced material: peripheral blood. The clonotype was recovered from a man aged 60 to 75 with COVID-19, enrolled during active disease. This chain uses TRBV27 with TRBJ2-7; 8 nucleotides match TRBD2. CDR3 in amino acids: CASTPVGGAHHEQYF. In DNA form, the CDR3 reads TGTGCCAGCACCCCGGTCGGGGGGGCCCACCACGAGCAGTACTTC.